The 2 T cell receptor beta chains listed next were all sequenced from one sample in a study of cytomegalovirus exposure and HLA in healthy donors. The primer mix had 60 Vbeta and 13 Jbeta primers. Sequencing was performed with immunoSEQ multiplex PCR; in TCRdb, only in-frame clones are kept and a portion is missing. Counted here are roughly 200,000 clones, 70% to 80% occurring once; the ten biggest clones make up around 2.4%. The specimen sequenced was PBMCs. The receptors stem from a man aged 60-69 years in good health and CMV-seronegative.

V is TRBV5-6 and J is TRBJ1-1, with no clear D. CDR1 and CDR2 from the germline V gene are SGHDT and YYEEEE. Deletions cut 7 bases from V and 7 bases from J, with 23 bases between. The CDR3 loop spans 15 amino acids. The CDR3 sequence: CASGSSVWLRGEAFF. The CDR3 DNA reads as TGTGCCAGCGGTTCTTCCGTGTGGTTGCGGGGTGAAGCTTTCTTT. Filled out from reference TRBV5-6 and TRBJ1-1, the complete variable domain reads DAGVTQSPTHLIKTRGQQVTLRCSPKSGHDTVSWYQQALGQGPQFIFQYYEEEERQRGNFPDRFSGHQFPNYSSELNVNALLLGDSALYLCASGSSVWLRGEAFFGQGTRLTVV.

V usage is TRBV11-2 and J usage is TRBJ1-1, with TRBD1 as a possible D gene (5 bases). Trimming pared 4 bases from V and 5 bases from J, leaving 14 bases between. CDR3 length: 14 residues. The germline V gene encodes CDR1 SGHAT and CDR2 FQNNGV. DNA of the CDR3: TGTGCCAGCAGCTGGGGGGGGATCGGTACTGAAGCTTTCTTT. This gives the protein CASSWGGIGTEAFF. The variable domain in full, completed from reference TRBV11-2 and TRBJ1-1, reads EAGVAQSPRYKIIEKRQSVAFWCNPISGHATLYWYQQILGQGPKLLIQFQNNGVVDDSQLPKDRFSAERLKGVDSTLKIQPAKLEDSAVYLCASSWGGIGTEAFFGQGTRLTVV.